Reported below is one T cell receptor (beta chain). Its antigen is currently unknown. The data derive from a study of blood T cells in healthy people across ages. Study information: About one barcoded beta molecule was captured per two T cells (by template switching). Notes on the study in general: CMV status of donors was not determined, possibly confounding expanded clonotype changes.

Germline V gene data show CDR1 as SEHNR and CDR2 as FQNEAQ (reference sequence). J gave up 11 bases and V 2 bases, and 16 bases lay outside the gene matches. This CDR3 contains 17 residues. Through a sample-barcoded 5' primer and a J-beta primer mix, a second PCR was run for roughly 6 to 12 cycles. TCRdb processed the 5' RACE reads anew with MiXCR; each CDR3 protein has one entry. The repertoire holds approximately 960,000 distinct CDR3 sequences, with about 27% as singletons. In addition, the sample was reused for a study of T cells of mothers and their children. This second study says: In cDNA synthesis, all of the extracted RNA was used at roughly 1.5 ug per 15 ul. The output of TCR recombination is shaped by thymic selection similarly in related and unrelated pairs.

Sample: blood. The receptor comes from a woman between 40 and 55 years old in good health. The chain uses TRBV7-9 and TRBJ2-5, with 11 bases aligning to TRBD1. Here the CDR3 DNA reads TGTGCCAGCAGCTTACCACGGACAGGGGGCAATTACAATGTGCAGTACTTC. As protein: CASSLPRTGGNYNVQYF.